This T cell receptor beta chain was captured in a study of blood T cells in healthy people across ages. Study outcomes and limitations: A conclusive naive versus antigen-experienced comparison was prevented by the unsorted PBMCs.

Researchers report isolating at least 7 million PBMCs per sample. With a J-beta primer mix and a sample-barcoded 5' primer, a second PCR ran about 7 to 12 cycles. TCRdb reprocessed the 5' RACE reads via MiXCR and lists one record per CDR3 protein. This sample yields under 2,000,000 distinct CDR3 sequences, of which roughly 49% are seen a single time; around 2.1% belongs to the top ten. As regards this clonotype: What it recognizes is unknown.

V was clipped by 0 bases and J by 1 base, with 15 bases between them. Germline-derived CDR1 and CDR2 are LGHDT and YNNKEL (reference sequence). This CDR3 comprises 17 residues. The sequenced sample was blood. The TCR originated in a woman aged 35 to 49 in good health. The gene calls are TRBV3-1 and TRBJ2-5; D gene unclear. CDR3 residues: CASSQDGTLWSQETQYF. In DNA, the CDR3 is TGTGCCAGCAGCCAAGACGGAACCCTATGGTCCCAAGAGACCCAGTACTTC.